This entry concerns a single T cell receptor (beta chain). This clonotype occurred a few times. Its antigen specificity is not known. Qualities for individual bases were not recorded, and no much larger clone is one base off. Library construction relied on RT-PCR. Instrument used: Illumina HiSeq 2500. The public sequencing data were trimmed at Q25 with fastp and processed into clonotypes with MiXCR by TCRdb, which kept only in-frame beta chains. Merged by CDR3 protein, the rows form single entries marked with the most common genes and DNA. The table for this sample lists about 800,000 distinct CDR3 sequences; approximately 21% of them were counted only once. Of the sample, approximately 10% is held by the ten largest clones. V ends up 1 base short and J 7 bases short, with an unmatched junction base count of 11. The CDR3 runs 19 amino acids, cysteine and phenylalanine included. This entry keeps only the CDR3 DNA: 57 bases, framed from base 1. The germline V gene sets CDR1 to ENHRY and CDR2 to SYGVKD.

The data were taken from a study of response to subunit inactivated influenza vaccine (dated by TCRdb to the late 2010s). A note on the overall study: Deep quantitative profiling of the T cell receptor repertoire was used in the study to follow responses to a trivalent subunit inactivated influenza vaccine. The paper as a whole reports these results and caveats: The authors suggested that each seasonal influenza vaccination may recruit only a limited number of new T cells.

The chain couples TRBV10-3 to TRBJ2-1; the junction holds 15 bases that match TRBD2. The material sequenced was PBMCs from blood, taken around 5 days after vaccination. This receptor was identified in a man aged 50-60 years who received an inactivated influenza vaccine. Donor details come from another sample of the same person, matched by shared clones. The CDR3 protein: CAISEFGTSGRLYGNEQFF. The DNA is TGTGCCATCAGTGAGTTCGGGACTAGCGGGAGGCTCTACGGGAATGAGCAGTTCTTC.